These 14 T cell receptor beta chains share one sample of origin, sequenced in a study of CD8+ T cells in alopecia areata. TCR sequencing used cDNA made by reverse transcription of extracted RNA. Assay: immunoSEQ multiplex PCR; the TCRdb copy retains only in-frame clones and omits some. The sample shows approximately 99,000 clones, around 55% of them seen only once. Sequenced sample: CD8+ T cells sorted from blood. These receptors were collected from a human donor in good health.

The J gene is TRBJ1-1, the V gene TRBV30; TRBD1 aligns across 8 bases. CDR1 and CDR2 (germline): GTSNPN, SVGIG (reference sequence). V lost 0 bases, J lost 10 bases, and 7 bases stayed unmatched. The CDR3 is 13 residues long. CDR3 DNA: TGTGCCTGGAGTGTAGGGACAGGAAGCAGAGCTTTCTTT. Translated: CAWSVGTGSRAFF.

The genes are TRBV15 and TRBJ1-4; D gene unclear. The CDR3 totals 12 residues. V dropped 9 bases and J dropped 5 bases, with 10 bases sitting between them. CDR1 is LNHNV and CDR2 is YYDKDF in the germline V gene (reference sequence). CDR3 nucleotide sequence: TGTGCCACTAAGTCAGGAAATGAAAAACTGTTTTTT. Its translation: CATKSGNEKLFF.

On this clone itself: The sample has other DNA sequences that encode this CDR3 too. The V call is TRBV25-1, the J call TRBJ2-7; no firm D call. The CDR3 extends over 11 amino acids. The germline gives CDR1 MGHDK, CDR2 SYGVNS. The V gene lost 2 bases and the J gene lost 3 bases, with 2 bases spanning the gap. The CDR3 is CASSEHYEQYF. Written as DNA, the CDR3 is TGTGCCAGCAGTGAACACTACGAGCAGTACTTC.

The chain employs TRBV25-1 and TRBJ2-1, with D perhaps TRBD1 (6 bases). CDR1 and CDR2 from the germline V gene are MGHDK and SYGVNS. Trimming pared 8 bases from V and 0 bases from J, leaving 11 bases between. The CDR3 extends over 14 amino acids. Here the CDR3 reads CASVRGGSYNEQFF. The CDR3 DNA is TGTGCCAGCGTCAGGGGTGGCTCCTACAATGAGCAGTTCTTC.

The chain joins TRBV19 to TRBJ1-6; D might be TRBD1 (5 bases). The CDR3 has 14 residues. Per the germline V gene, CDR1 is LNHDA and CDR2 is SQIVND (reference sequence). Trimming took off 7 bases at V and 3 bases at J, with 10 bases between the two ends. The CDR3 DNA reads TGTGCCAGTACGACGGGGGGCTATAATTCACCCCTCCACTTT. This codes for CASTTGGYNSPLHF.

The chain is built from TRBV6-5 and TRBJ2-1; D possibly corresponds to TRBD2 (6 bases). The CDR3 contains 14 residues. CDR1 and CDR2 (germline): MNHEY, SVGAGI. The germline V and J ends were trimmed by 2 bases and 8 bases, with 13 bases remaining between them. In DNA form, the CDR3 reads TGTGCCAGCAGTTACCTGGAGGGTACGGATGAGCAGTTCTTC. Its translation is CASSYLEGTDEQFF.

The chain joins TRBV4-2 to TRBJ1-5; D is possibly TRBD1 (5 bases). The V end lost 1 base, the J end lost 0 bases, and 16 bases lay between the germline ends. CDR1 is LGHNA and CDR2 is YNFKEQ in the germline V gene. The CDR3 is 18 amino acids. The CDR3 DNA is TGTGCCAGCAGCCAAGTCCCCAGGGAAGCATATAGCAATCAGCCCCAGCATTTT. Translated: CASSQVPREAYSNQPQHF.

The CDR3 loop is CASSQRTGGRDTQYF. CDR3 nucleotides: TGTGCCAGCAGCCAGAGGACAGGGGGGAGAGATACGCAGTATTTT. The chain uses TRBV13 and TRBJ2-3; TRBD1 matches at 10 bases. The CDR3 spans 15 residues. J lost 5 bases, V lost 5 bases, and 7 bases had no gene match. Germline CDR1 is PRHDT and CDR2 is FYEKMQ (reference sequence).

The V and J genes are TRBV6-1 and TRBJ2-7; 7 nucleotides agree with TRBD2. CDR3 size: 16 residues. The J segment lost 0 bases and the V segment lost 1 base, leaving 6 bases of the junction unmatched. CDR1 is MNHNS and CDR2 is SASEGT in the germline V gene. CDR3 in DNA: TGTGCCAGCAGTGAAGGTGTCGGGGGGAACTCCTACGAGCAGTACTTC. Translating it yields CASSEGVGGNSYEQYF.

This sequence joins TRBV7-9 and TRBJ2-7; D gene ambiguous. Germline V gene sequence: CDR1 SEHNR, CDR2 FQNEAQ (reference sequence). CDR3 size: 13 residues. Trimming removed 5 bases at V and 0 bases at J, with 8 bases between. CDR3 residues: CASSRDTSYEQYF. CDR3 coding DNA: TGTGCCAGCAGCCGAGACACCTCCTACGAGCAGTACTTC.

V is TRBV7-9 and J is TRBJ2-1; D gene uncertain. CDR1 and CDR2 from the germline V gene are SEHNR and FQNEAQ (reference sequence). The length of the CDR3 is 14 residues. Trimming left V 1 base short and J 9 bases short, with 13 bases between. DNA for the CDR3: TGTGCCAGCAGCTTAGGTCGATCTAACCTTGAGCAGTTCTTC. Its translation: CASSLGRSNLEQFF.

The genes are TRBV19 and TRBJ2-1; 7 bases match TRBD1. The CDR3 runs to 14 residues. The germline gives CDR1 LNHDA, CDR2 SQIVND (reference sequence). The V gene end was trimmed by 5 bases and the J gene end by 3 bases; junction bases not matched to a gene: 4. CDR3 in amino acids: CASSEGQYYNEQFF. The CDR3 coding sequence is TGTGCCAGTAGTGAGGGACAGTACTACAATGAGCAGTTCTTC. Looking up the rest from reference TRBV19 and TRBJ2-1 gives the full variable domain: DGGITQSPKYLFRKEGQNVTLSCEQNLNHDAMYWYRQDPGQGLRLIYYSQIVNDFQKGDIAEGYSVSREKKESFPLTVTSAQKNPTAFYLCASSEGQYYNEQFFGPGTRLTVL.

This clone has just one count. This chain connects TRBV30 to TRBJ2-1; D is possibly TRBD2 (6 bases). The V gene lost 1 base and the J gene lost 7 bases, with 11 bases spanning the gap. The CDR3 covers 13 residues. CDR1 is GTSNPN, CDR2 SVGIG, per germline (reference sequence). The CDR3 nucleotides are TGTGCCTGGAGTGCCAGCGGGCAGAATGAGCAGTTCTTC. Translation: CAWSASGQNEQFF.

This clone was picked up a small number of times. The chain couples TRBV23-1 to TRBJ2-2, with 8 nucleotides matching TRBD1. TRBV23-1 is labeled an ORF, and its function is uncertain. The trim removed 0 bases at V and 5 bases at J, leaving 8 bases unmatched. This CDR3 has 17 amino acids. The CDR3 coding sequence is TGCGCCAGCAGTCAATCGAGAATCGACAGGGGAACCGGGGAGCTGTTTTTT. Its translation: CASSQSRIDRGTGELFF.